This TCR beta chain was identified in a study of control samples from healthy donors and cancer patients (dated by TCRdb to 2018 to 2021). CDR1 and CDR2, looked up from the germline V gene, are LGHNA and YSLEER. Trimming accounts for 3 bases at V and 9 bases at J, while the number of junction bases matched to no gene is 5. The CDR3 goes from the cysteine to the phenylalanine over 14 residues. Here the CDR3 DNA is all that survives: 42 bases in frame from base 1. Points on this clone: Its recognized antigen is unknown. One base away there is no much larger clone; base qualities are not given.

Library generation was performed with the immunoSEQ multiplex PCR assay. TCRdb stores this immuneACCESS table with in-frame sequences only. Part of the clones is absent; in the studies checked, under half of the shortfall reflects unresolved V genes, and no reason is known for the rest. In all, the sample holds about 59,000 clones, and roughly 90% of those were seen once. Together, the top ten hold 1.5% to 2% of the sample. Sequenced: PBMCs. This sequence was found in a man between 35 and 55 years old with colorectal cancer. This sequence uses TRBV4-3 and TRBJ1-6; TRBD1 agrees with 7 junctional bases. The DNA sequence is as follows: TGCGCCAGCAGCCAGGAGGGGGCCGTTTCACCCCTCCACTTT. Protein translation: CASSQEGAVSPLHF.